Shown below are 27 T cell receptor beta chains from a single sample sequenced in a study of identical twins. From the 5' RACE reads, TCRdb called clonotypes with MiXCR, one entry per CDR3 protein. The sample yields 400,000 to 600,000 distinct CDR3 sequences, 20% to 25% seen once. The same specimen was also included in a second study, on yellow fever vaccine responses in identical twins.

The sequencing input was CD4+ T cells sorted from blood. The receptors stem from a woman aged 18 to 35 in good health.

The chain couples TRBV20-1 to TRBJ2-6; D is ambiguous. The CDR3 covers 14 residues. Trimming removed 5 bases from V and 0 bases from J, with 8 bases in between. Germline V CDR1 and CDR2: DFQATT, SNEGSKA (reference sequence). The CDR3 nucleotides read TGCAGTGCTTCCCAGGACTCTGGGGCCAACGTCCTGACTTTC. It specifies CSASQDSGANVLTF.

The chain uses TRBV29-1 and TRBJ2-2, with D perhaps TRBD1 (5 bases). The CDR3 length is 13 residues. With 4 bases removed from V and 4 bases from J, the gap between germline ends came to 10 bases. Germline CDR1 reads SQVTM; CDR2 reads ANQGSEA. CDR3: CSVGGQPTGELFF. CDR3 DNA sequence: TGCAGCGTTGGGGGCCAGCCCACCGGGGAGCTGTTTTTT.

V is TRBV10-1 and J is TRBJ1-2, with TRBD1 matching over 10 bases. V lost 6 bases, J lost 5 bases, and 9 bases stayed unmatched. Germline CDR1 is WNHNN and CDR2 is SYGVQD (reference sequence). This CDR3 has 15 amino acids. This CDR3 is CASRDYPGQGYGYTF. The CDR3 bases are TGCGCCAGCAGAGACTACCCGGGACAGGGGTATGGCTACACCTTC.

The table lists this clonotype with a few counts. V usage is TRBV16 and J usage is TRBJ2-7; the D gene is possibly TRBD1 (6 bases). Germline lookup yields CDR1 KGHSY and CDR2 FQNENV. The CDR3 has 16 residues. The V gene lost 0 bases and the J gene lost 3 bases, with 15 bases spanning the gap. The CDR3 is CASSQSQQGKNYEQYF. The CDR3 bases are TGTGCCAGCAGCCAATCTCAACAGGGTAAGAACTACGAGCAGTACTTC.

A few counts support this clonotype. The CDR3 region has the DNA TGTGCCAGCAGCCCACAAGGGAGCTACACAGATACGCAGTATTTT. Amino acid sequence: CASSPQGSYTDTQYF. This chain uses TRBV12-3 or TRBV12-4 with TRBJ2-3; perhaps TRBD2 as D (5 bases). Trimming took 6 bases from V and 2 from J, leaving 15 bases between them. This CDR3 region has 15 residues.

The genes are TRBV12-3 or TRBV12-4 and TRBJ2-2; TRBD1 matches at 9 bases. V was pared by 8 bases and J by 5 bases, with 9 bases of the junction left unmatched. The CDR3 spans 15 residues. This chain's CDR3 is CASLQGQGITGELFF. As DNA, the CDR3 is TGTGCCAGCCTCCAGGGACAGGGAATAACCGGGGAGCTGTTTTTT.

This clonotype was seen a few times. The chain links TRBV10-3 to TRBJ2-3; TRBD2 matches 7 bases. CDR3 size: 14 residues. Germline trimming cut 9 bases from V and 4 bases from J; bases unmatched to any gene: 10. Germline V gives CDR1 ENHRY, CDR2 SYGVKD. The CDR3 DNA reads as TGTGCCATTACGCCGGGGCTAGCGGCAGATACGCAGTATTTT. Translating gives CAITPGLAADTQYF.

In this sample, this clonotype turned up a few times. The chain carries TRBV11-2 and TRBJ2-2, with D possibly TRBD1 on 5 matching bases. Germline V lookup: CDR1 SGHAT, CDR2 FQNNGV. Trimming removed 3 bases at V and 6 bases at J, with 14 bases between. The CDR3 spans 15 residues. The chain's CDR3 is CASSLQGPYSGELFF. CDR3 nucleotide sequence: TGTGCCAGCAGCTTGCAGGGTCCTTACTCCGGGGAGCTGTTTTTT.

Many counts were recorded for this clonotype. The V gene is TRBV12-3 or TRBV12-4, the J gene TRBJ1-2; no firm D call. The CDR3 has 15 residues. V dropped 3 bases and J dropped 1 base, with 12 bases sitting between them. CDR3 bases: TGTGCCAGCAGTTTCGTGGAGCGGAGTAACTATGGCTACACCTTC. Translated, it gives CASSFVERSNYGYTF.

This chain connects TRBV20-1 to TRBJ2-1, with 13 bases that match TRBD2. The germline V gene encodes CDR1 DFQATT and CDR2 SNEGSKA (reference sequence). V lost 3 bases and J lost 7; bases outside the gene matches: 6. The CDR3 contains 15 residues. The CDR3 DNA reads as TGCAGTGCTAGCCCCCGGACTAGCGGGGGAAATGAGCAGTTCTTC. Protein: CSASPRTSGGNEQFF.

The chain recombines TRBV7-9 with TRBJ2-7; TRBD2 matches at 11 bases. The V gene end was trimmed by 5 bases and the J gene end by 4 bases; junction bases not matched to a gene: 7. Per germline, CDR1 SEHNR and CDR2 FQNEAQ (reference sequence). The CDR3 has 15 residues. The CDR3 loop is CASSIRLAGSYEQYF. DNA for the CDR3: TGTGCCAGCAGCATCCGACTAGCGGGGTCGTACGAGCAGTACTTC.

The rearrangement joins TRBV10-3 to TRBJ2-3; 8 bases agree with TRBD2. The CDR3 extends over 15 amino acids. Germline V gene sequence: CDR1 ENHRY, CDR2 SYGVKD. V lost 7 bases and J lost 5; bases outside the gene matches: 11. CDR3 sequence (DNA): TGTGCCATCACCCGACTAGCGTTTGGTGGAGATACGCAGTATTTT. Its translation is CAITRLAFGGDTQYF.

V gene TRBV5-5 combines with J gene TRBJ2-1; D is unresolved. Between the trimmed V and J ends, which lost 7 bases and 0 bases, there was a span of 14 bases. This CDR3 is 15 amino acids long. Germline loops: CDR1 SGHKS, CDR2 YYEKEE (reference sequence). CDR3 in DNA: TGTGCCAGCGTCGAAGGTCTGAGCTCCTACAATGAGCAGTTCTTC. Translating gives CASVEGLSSYNEQFF. Looking up the rest from reference TRBV5-5 and TRBJ2-1 gives the full variable domain: DAGVTQSPTHLIKTRGQQVTLRCSPISGHKSVSWYQQVLGQGPQFIFQYYEKEERGRGNFPDRFSARQFPNYSSELNVNALLLGDSALYLCASVEGLSSYNEQFFGPGTRLTVL.

The V call is TRBV7-8, the J call TRBJ2-7; 7 bases fit TRBD1. This CDR3 is built from 16 residues. The germline V gene encodes CDR1 SGHVS and CDR2 FQNEAQ. J was trimmed by 3 bases and V by 1 base; bases with no gene match: 9. The CDR3 region has the DNA TGTGCCAGCAGCTTAGAGGGACAGAGGGCGTACTACGAGCAGTACTTC. Amino acid sequence: CASSLEGQRAYYEQYF.

This clonotype was counted between two and nine times. The chain employs TRBV7-8 and TRBJ2-7; D is unresolved. Germline V gene lookup returns CDR1 SGHVS and CDR2 FQNEAQ. Trimming stripped 1 base from V and 7 bases from J, with 17 bases between. The CDR3 runs to 15 residues. Here the CDR3 DNA reads TGTGCCAGCAGCTTAGAGGGTCGCACTTCTTATGAGCAGTACTTC. This gives the protein CASSLEGRTSYEQYF.

The chain joins TRBV7-9 to TRBJ2-1; 9 positions match TRBD2. This CDR3 is 16 amino acids long. Unmatched junction bases numbered 7, after V lost 1 base and J lost 6 bases. Germline V gene data show CDR1 as SEHNR and CDR2 as FQNEAQ (reference sequence). CDR3 protein: CASSLGEREVFNEQFF. CDR3 bases: TGTGCCAGCAGCTTAGGGGAGCGGGAGGTGTTCAATGAGCAGTTCTTC.

V gene TRBV5-1 combines with J gene TRBJ2-3; TRBD2 matches 10 bases. The CDR3 has 16 residues. Per germline, CDR1 SGHRS and CDR2 YFSETQ. Losses at the gene ends were 3 bases for V and 2 bases for J; bases not matched to a gene: 6. The CDR3 nucleotides are TGCGCCAGCAGCTCTCCTAGCGGGGGATACACAGATACGCAGTATTTT. Its protein is CASSSPSGGYTDTQYF.

In this sample, this clonotype turned up a few times. V and J are TRBV4-1 and TRBJ2-3; perhaps TRBD2 as D (5 bases). The V gene's germline CDR1 is MGHRA and CDR2 YSYEKL. The CDR3 contains 17 residues. Trimming cost V 0 bases and J 2 bases, with 15 bases left between them. CDR3 in amino acids: CASSQDPGLFLTDTQYF. The CDR3 bases are TGCGCCAGCAGCCAAGATCCGGGGTTATTCCTCACAGATACGCAGTATTTT.

This clonotype has just a few counts. This chain connects TRBV6-1 to TRBJ2-7; 11 nucleotides agree with TRBD2. The CDR3 totals 15 residues. After removal of 8 bases from V and 4 bases from J, the junction contained 10 bases not matched to a gene. CDR1 is MNHNS, CDR2 SASEGT, per germline. The CDR3 DNA is TGTGCCAGCCGGATGACTAGCGGGGCCATTTACGAGCAGTACTTC. It yields the protein CASRMTSGAIYEQYF.

The V gene is TRBV4-1, the J gene TRBJ2-7, with TRBD2 matching over 11 bases. Trimming removed 2 bases from V and 3 bases from J; junction bases left unmatched: 6. The CDR3 contains 16 residues. The germline CDR1 and CDR2 sequences are MGHRA and YSYEKL. The DNA for the CDR3 is TGCGCCAGCAGCCAAAAGACTAGCGGGGTTTACTACGAGCAGTACGTC. This translates into CASSQKTSGVYYEQYV.

This clonotype occurred once. V gene TRBV20-1 combines with J gene TRBJ1-6; unclear D gene. The CDR3 has 14 residues. V was clipped by 0 bases and J by 6 bases, with 9 bases between them. Germline CDR1 DFQATT, CDR2 SNEGSKA (reference sequence). The DNA for the CDR3 is TGCAGTGCTAGAGATAGGCGTCTTAATTCACCCCTCCACTTT. Encoded protein: CSARDRRLNSPLHF.

The chain couples TRBV9 to TRBJ2-3; no clear D gene. Looked up from germline, CDR1 is SGDLS and CDR2 is YYNGEE. This CDR3 is 12 amino acids long. Deletions cut 6 bases from V and 6 bases from J, with 11 bases between. CDR3 in DNA: TGTGCCAGCACTGCCGTCACGGATACGCAGTATTTT. It translates to CASTAVTDTQYF.

The chain carries TRBV12-3 or TRBV12-4 and TRBJ2-2; D uncertain. This CDR3 comprises 13 residues. Trimming cost V 8 bases and J 7 bases, with 14 bases left between them. CDR3 residues: CASCYQLNGELFF. CDR3 DNA sequence: TGTGCCAGCTGTTACCAACTCAACGGGGAGCTGTTTTTT.

This clonotype appeared many times. The chain links TRBV5-6 to TRBJ1-3; D call uncertain. The V and J ends lost 0 bases and 0 bases respectively, with 4 bases between them. Germline V gene sequence: CDR1 SGHDT, CDR2 YYEEEE. The CDR3 covers 14 residues. The CDR3 DNA reads TGTGCCAGCAGCTTGGGTGTCTCTGGAAACACCATATATTTT. Encoded protein: CASSLGVSGNTIYF.

V gene TRBV6-6 combines with J gene TRBJ2-5; D is perhaps TRBD2 (6 bases). Per germline, CDR1 MNHNY and CDR2 SVGAGI (reference sequence). This CDR3 spans 12 amino acids. Trimming took off 8 bases at V and 1 base at J, with 8 bases between the two ends. The CDR3: CASGDSQETQYF. CDR3 coding DNA: TGTGCCAGCGGGGACTCCCAAGAGACCCAGTACTTC.

V and J are TRBV14 and TRBJ2-2, with D perhaps matching TRBD1 (6 bases). CDR3 length: 13 amino acids. CDR1 is SGHDN and CDR2 is FVKESK in the germline V gene. Trimming stripped 4 bases from V and 6 bases from J, with 9 bases between. The chain's CDR3 is CASSPRTAGELFF. The CDR3 coding sequence is TGTGCCAGCAGCCCCAGGACAGCCGGGGAGCTGTTTTTT.

This sequence joins TRBV5-1 and TRBJ2-3; D remains ambiguous. The V gene's germline CDR1 is SGHRS and CDR2 YFSETQ. The CDR3 has 14 amino acids. Trimming left V 4 bases short and J 2 bases short, with 11 bases between. This CDR3 reads CASSPIEHTDTQYF. The CDR3 DNA is TGCGCCAGCAGCCCAATCGAACACACAGATACGCAGTATTTT.